What follows are 32 T cell receptor beta chains derived from one specimen sequenced in a study of blood T cell repertoires in COVID-19. The table came from immunoSEQ multiplex PCR; TCRdb's copy has only in-frame clones and leaves some out. The sample lists some 360,000 clones; more than 75% were seen once. The specimen sequenced was peripheral blood. The source of these receptors is a woman between 55 and 75 years old with COVID-19, enrolled during active disease.

The rearrangement links TRBV19 to TRBJ1-1; D may be TRBD1 (5 bases). The CDR3 spans 14 residues. The germline V gene has CDR1 LNHDA and CDR2 SQIVND (reference sequence). Trimming pared 8 bases from V and 4 bases from J, leaving 17 bases between. Here the CDR3 reads CASSIDRTTTEAFF. In DNA form, the CDR3 reads TGTGCCAGTTCCATCGACAGAACTACCACTGAAGCTTTCTTT.

This clone was seen once. The chain uses TRBV6-2 or TRBV6-3 and TRBJ2-1, with 7 bases matching TRBD1. Germline CDR1 and CDR2: MNHEY and SVGEGT. J was trimmed by 7 bases and V by 6 bases; bases with no gene match: 9. This CDR3 region has 14 residues. The CDR3 protein is CASSSGGIRNEQFF. CDR3 DNA: TGTGCCAGCAGCTCAGGGGGTATCAGGAATGAGCAGTTCTTC.

The J gene is TRBJ1-5, the V gene TRBV28; tentative D call: TRBD1 (6 bases). Between the trimmed V and J ends, which lost 6 bases and 4 bases, there was a span of 13 bases. Germline CDR1 reads MDHEN; CDR2 reads SYDVKM. The CDR3 runs 14 residues. CDR3 in DNA: TGTGCCAGCAGCAGGGGATTAGGGAATCAGCCCCAGCATTTT. It encodes CASSRGLGNQPQHF.

The chain employs TRBV19 and TRBJ1-1, with 8 bases fitting TRBD1. The germline gives CDR1 LNHDA, CDR2 SQIVND (reference sequence). With 6 bases clipped from V and 5 bases from J, the junction kept 11 bases outside the gene matches. The CDR3 has 15 residues. The CDR3 region has the DNA TGTGCCAGTAGGCTACAGGGGGGAGGTGGAACTGAAGCTTTCTTT. It yields the protein CASRLQGGGGTEAFF.

The rearrangement uses TRBV21-1 and TRBJ1-4. TRBV21-1 is a known pseudogene. The CDR3 is 15 amino acids. The CDR3 protein is CASSKSPPDGEKLFF. CDR3 coding DNA: TGTGCCAGCAGCAAATCCCCTCCCGACGGGGAAAAACTGTTTTTT.

V and J are TRBV4-1 and TRBJ2-7; 9 bases line up with TRBD1. Germline-derived CDR1 and CDR2 are MGHRA and YSYEKL. This CDR3 has 16 residues. Unmatched junction bases numbered 10, after V lost 5 bases and J lost 2 bases. CDR3 in amino acids: CASSGPPGQGAYEQYF. CDR3 in DNA: TGCGCCAGCAGCGGGCCCCCGGGACAGGGCGCCTACGAGCAGTACTTC.

The CDR3 coding sequence is TGTGCCAGCAGCTTAGGACAGGGGGTATTGAGTGAAGCTTTCTTT. Its translation: CASSLGQGVLSEAFF. The chain combines TRBV7-6 with TRBJ1-1; 9 nucleotides align to TRBD1. The CDR3 contains 15 residues. Per the germline V gene, CDR1 is SGHVS and CDR2 is FNYEAQ. Trimming removed 1 base from V and 7 bases from J; junction bases left unmatched: 7.

This clone was seen more than once but under ten times. The gene calls are TRBV15 and TRBJ2-5; 12 bases match TRBD2. CDR1 and CDR2 (germline): LNHNV, YYDKDF (reference sequence). The V gene end was trimmed by 2 bases and the J gene end by 1 base; junction bases not matched to a gene: 8. The CDR3 extends over 18 amino acids. CDR3 sequence reads: CATSRSITSGGFQETQYF. The CDR3 nucleotides are TGTGCCACCAGCAGATCTATAACTAGCGGGGGGTTCCAAGAGACCCAGTACTTC. Full variable domain (outside the CDR3, taken from reference TRBV15 and TRBJ2-5): DAMVIQNPRYQVTQFGKPVTLSCSQTLNHNVMYWYQQKSSQAPKLLFHYYDKDFNNEADTPDNFQSRRPNTSFCFLDIRSPGLGDTAMYLCATSRSITSGGFQETQYFGPGTRLLVL.

This chain uses TRBV10-2 with TRBJ1-5, with unresolved D. The CDR3 sequence is 13 residues long. CDR1 is WSHSY and CDR2 is SAAADI in the germline V gene. Between the trimmed V and J ends, which lost 4 bases and 10 bases, there was a span of 14 bases. CDR3 sequence reads: CASSGWERSPQHF. The CDR3 coding sequence is TGCGCCAGCAGTGGTTGGGAGAGAAGCCCCCAGCATTTT.

The genes are TRBV11-1 and TRBJ2-5; D uncertain. The V end was cut by 3 bases, the J end by 5 bases, with 7 bases between. The germline CDR1 and CDR2 sequences are SGHAT and FQDESV (reference sequence). This CDR3 spans 12 amino acids. This CDR3 reads CASSFEEETQYF. The CDR3 region has the DNA TGTGCCAGCAGCTTCGAGGAGGAGACCCAGTACTTC.

The chain carries TRBV2 and TRBJ2-6; D is possibly TRBD1 (5 bases). CDR1 and CDR2 from the germline V gene are SNHLY and FYNNEI. Trimming pared 7 bases from V and 0 bases from J, leaving 7 bases between. The CDR3 extends over 14 amino acids. The CDR3 is CASTDSSGANVLTF. The CDR3 region has the DNA TGTGCCAGCACAGACAGCTCTGGGGCCAACGTCCTGACTTTC.

The chain employs TRBV19 and TRBJ1-1; a weak D match, TRBD1 (6 bases). Trimming removed 5 bases from V and 5 bases from J, with 15 bases in between. The CDR3 runs 14 residues. Germline V lookup: CDR1 LNHDA, CDR2 SQIVND (reference sequence). The CDR3 loop is CASSENREWTEAFF. As DNA, the CDR3 is TGTGCCAGTAGTGAAAACAGGGAATGGACTGAAGCTTTCTTT.

The chain couples TRBV27 to TRBJ1-6; possibly TRBD1 for D (5 bases). The CDR3 spans 16 residues. Trimming took 6 bases from V and 6 from J, leaving 18 bases between them. Germline V lookup: CDR1 MNHEY, CDR2 SMNVEV (reference sequence). CDR3 protein: CASRPQGPWGNSPLHF. CDR3 nucleotides: TGTGCCAGCAGGCCGCAGGGTCCTTGGGGTAATTCACCCCTCCACTTT.

Notes on this clone: This CDR3 is also generated by other DNA sequences in the sample. V gene TRBV7-2 combines with J gene TRBJ1-5; TRBD1 agrees at 11 bases. The CDR3 covers 14 residues. Germline values: CDR1 SGHTA, CDR2 FQGNSA. The V and J ends lost 5 bases and 4 bases, in that order; junction bases with no gene match: 1. CDR3 nucleotide sequence: TGTGCCAGCAGCCGGGACAGGGGGAATCAGCCCCAGCATTTT. Amino acids: CASSRDRGNQPQHF.

This clone appeared a single time. V and J are TRBV7-2 and TRBJ2-1; the match to TRBD1 covers 7 bases. Unmatched junction bases numbered 5, after V lost 3 bases and J lost 3 bases. From germline, CDR1 is SGHTA and CDR2 FQGNSA. The CDR3 sequence is 15 residues long. CDR3 coding DNA: TGTGCCAGCAGCTTTTCGGGACAGCTCTACAATGAGCAGTTCTTC. Translated, it gives CASSFSGQLYNEQFF.

The chain couples TRBV7-2 to TRBJ2-1, with 12 positions matching TRBD2. The CDR3 has 15 amino acids. Germline trimming cut 4 bases from V and 7 bases from J; bases unmatched to any gene: 5. Germline CDR1 is SGHTA and CDR2 is FQGNSA. The CDR3 loop reads CASSSTGTSGNEQFF. DNA for the CDR3: TGTGCCAGCAGCTCCACCGGGACTAGCGGGAATGAGCAGTTCTTC.

This sequence joins TRBV3-1 (or the pseudogene TRBV3-2) and TRBJ1-2; 7 nucleotides align to TRBD1. The CDR3 is 14 residues long. The V gene end was trimmed by 4 bases and the J gene end by 4 bases; junction bases not matched to a gene: 6. The germline CDR1 and CDR2 sequences are LGHDT and YNNKEL (reference sequence). This CDR3 reads CASSRRGPSYGYTF. CDR3 DNA: TGTGCCAGCAGCCGGAGGGGGCCATCCTATGGCTACACCTTC.

The J gene is TRBJ2-7, the V gene TRBV19; possible D gene TRBD2, 6 bases. Trimming took 6 bases from V and 6 from J, leaving 9 bases between them. The germline CDR1 and CDR2 sequences are LNHDA and SQIVND (reference sequence). This CDR3 has 11 amino acids. DNA for the CDR3: TGTGCCAGTAGCCTGGGGGGCGAGCAGTACTTC. Residues: CASSLGGEQYF. Together with reference TRBV19 and TRBJ2-7, the CDR3 gives the full variable domain: DGGITQSPKYLFRKEGQNVTLSCEQNLNHDAMYWYRQDPGQGLRLIYYSQIVNDFQKGDIAEGYSVSREKKESFPLTVTSAQKNPTAFYLCASSLGGEQYFGPGTRLTVT.

The V gene is TRBV9, the J gene TRBJ1-1; 7 bases are shared with TRBD1. The CDR3 runs to 15 residues. From germline, CDR1 is SGDLS and CDR2 YYNGEE. Trimming took 0 bases from V and 9 from J; bases not matched to a gene: 11. The CDR3 nucleotides are TGTGCCAGCAGCGTAGAAGGGGGACAGTTGGGTAAAGCTTTCTTT. Translation gives CASSVEGGQLGKAFF. Based on the CDR3 plus reference TRBV9 and TRBJ1-1, the full variable domain is DSGVTQTPKHLITATGQRVTLRCSPRSGDLSVYWYQQSLDQGLQFLIQYYNGEERAKGNILERFSAQQFPDLHSELNLSSLELGDSALYFCASSVEGGQLGKAFFGQGTRLTVV.

The chain employs TRBV6-6 and TRBJ1-2; TRBD1 matches at 8 bases. There are 14 residues in the CDR3. Trimming cost V 0 bases and J 10 bases; bases outside gene matches: 7. Germline V gives CDR1 MNHNY, CDR2 SVGAGI (reference sequence). CDR3 in DNA: TGTGCCAGCAGTTACTCGGGACAGGTCAGCGACTACACCTTC. It specifies CASSYSGQVSDYTF.

The chain couples TRBV5-1 to TRBJ2-3; perhaps TRBD1 as D (5 bases). The CDR3 covers 15 residues. Germline V gene lookup returns CDR1 SGHRS and CDR2 YFSETQ. V shed 0 bases and J shed 4 bases, with 12 bases lying between them. The CDR3 DNA sequence: TGCGCCAGCAGCTTGGATGCCAGGGCGGCAGATACGCAGTATTTT. This translates into CASSLDARAADTQYF. The full variable domain, in which reference TRBV5-1 and TRBJ2-3 provide the parts outside the CDR3, is KAGVTQTPRYLIKTRGQQVTLSCSPISGHRSVSWYQQTPGQGLQFLFEYFSETQRNKGNFPGRFSGRQFSNSRSEMNVSTLELGDSALYLCASSLDARAADTQYFGPGTRLTVL.

V usage is TRBV6-6 and J usage is TRBJ1-1; a weak D match, TRBD1 (5 bases). V was pared by 0 bases and J by 4 bases, with 9 bases between. CDR3 length: 14 amino acids. Germline CDR1 is MNHNY and CDR2 is SVGAGI (reference sequence). DNA for the CDR3: TGTGCCAGCAGTTACTCAGGAGGGGTCACTGAAGCTTTCTTT. Translated, it gives CASSYSGGVTEAFF.

This clone occurred many times. The genes are TRBV4-2 and TRBJ2-3, with 8 bases matching TRBD1. J gave up 15 bases and V 0 bases, and 8 bases lay outside the gene matches. The CDR3 sequence is 13 residues long. The germline V gene has CDR1 LGHNA and CDR2 YNFKEQ. CDR3 bases: TGTGCCAGCAGCCAAGAAAGATGGGACAGGAAATATTTT. Protein product: CASSQERWDRKYF.

CDR3 sequence reads: CAWRETSGGVLETQYF. CDR3 in DNA: TGTGCCTGGAGAGAGACTAGCGGGGGGGTTTTGGAGACCCAGTACTTC. This rearrangement joins TRBV30 to TRBJ2-5; 14 nucleotides match TRBD2. This CDR3 is 16 amino acids long. With V trimmed by 3 bases and J by 5 bases, 8 bases remained unmatched. Germline values: CDR1 GTSNPN, CDR2 SVGIG (reference sequence).

The chain couples TRBV3-1 (or the pseudogene TRBV3-2) to TRBJ2-1, with a tentative D call TRBD2 (5 bases). The CDR3 runs to 12 residues. Trimming removed 1 base from V and 10 bases from J, with 8 bases in between. Germline V gives CDR1 LGHDT, CDR2 YNNKEL (reference sequence). The CDR3 region has the DNA TGTGCCAGCAGCCAAGTAGCGATCGAGCAGTTCTTC. Protein product: CASSQVAIEQFF.

Here the CDR3 reads CASSRGRNTEAFF. The DNA for the CDR3 is TGTGCCAGCAGCCGCGGTAGGAACACTGAAGCTTTCTTT. The chain links TRBV7-3 to TRBJ1-1; D is unclear. The V end lost 5 bases, the J end lost 1 base, and 8 bases lay between the germline ends. The CDR3 is made up of 13 amino acids. The germline gives CDR1 SGHTA, CDR2 FQGTGA.

The chain uses TRBV30 and TRBJ1-6; D may be TRBD1 (6 bases). CDR3 length: 13 residues. The germline V and J ends were trimmed by 4 bases and 10 bases, with 14 bases remaining between them. CDR1 is GTSNPN and CDR2 is SVGIG in the germline V gene (reference sequence). CDR3 DNA: TGTGCCTGGATGCGACAGGCGGTATCACCCCTCCACTTT. Protein product: CAWMRQAVSPLHF.

The J gene is TRBJ2-5, the V gene TRBV9; TRBD2 agrees at 8 bases. Germline V lookup: CDR1 SGDLS, CDR2 YYNGEE. Trimming took 4 bases from V and 5 from J; bases not matched to a gene: 10. The CDR3 is 15 residues long. The CDR3 protein is CASSFRPGGQETQYF. The CDR3 DNA is TGTGCCAGCAGCTTCCGACCGGGGGGGCAGGAGACCCAGTACTTC.

This chain uses TRBV7-4 with TRBJ2-3; D might be TRBD1 (5 bases). V was clipped by 4 bases and J by 2 bases, with 10 bases between them. Germline CDR1 is SGHVT and CDR2 is SQSDAQ. The CDR3 is 14 residues long. The CDR3 sequence: CASSSRQPTDTQYF. Here the CDR3 DNA reads TGTGCCAGCAGCTCCCGACAGCCCACAGATACGCAGTATTTT.

Note on this clone: Other DNA sequences from this sample encode an identical CDR3 as well. The chain has TRBV20-1 and TRBJ1-1; tentative D call: TRBD1 (6 bases). Germline lookup yields CDR1 DFQATT and CDR2 SNEGSKA (reference sequence). V lost 6 bases, J lost 5 bases, and 10 bases lay in between. The CDR3 has 11 residues. The CDR3 DNA is TGCAGTGCGGTAGGGGGAACTGAAGCTTTCTTT. Translating it yields CSAVGGTEAFF.

This chain connects TRBV13 to TRBJ1-4, with a weak D call TRBD1 (5 bases). CDR3 length: 14 amino acids. V was trimmed by 6 bases and J by 0 bases, leaving 8 bases between them. CDR1 and CDR2 (germline): PRHDT, FYEKMQ (reference sequence). In nucleotides, the CDR3 is TGTGCCAGCAGATCGGGGGCAACTAATGAAAAACTGTTTTTT. Its translation: CASRSGATNEKLFF. The variable domain in full, completed from reference TRBV13 and TRBJ1-4, reads AAGVIQSPRHLIKEKRETATLKCYPIPRHDTVYWYQQGPGQDPQFLISFYEKMQSDKGSIPDRFSAQQFSDYHSELNMSSLELGDSALYFCASRSGATNEKLFFGSGTQLSVL.

Only one count was recorded for this clone. The V gene is TRBV9, the J gene TRBJ2-1; the match to TRBD2 covers 14 bases. Germline CDR1 reads SGDLS; CDR2 reads YYNGEE. V lost 3 bases and J lost 4; bases outside the gene matches: 3. The CDR3 consists of 16 residues. CDR3 DNA: TGTGCCAGCAGCGAAAGACTAGCGGGGGGGTACAATGAGCAGTTCTTC. This codes for CASSERLAGGYNEQFF.